This T cell receptor (beta chain) came from a study of OX40 agonist ivuxolimab in advanced cancers. Study in general: There were three patients with partial responses, one having hepatocellular carcinoma and two cutaneous melanoma.

Of note for this clone: The antigen is unknown.

Sequencing used immunoSEQ multiplex PCR; TCRdb keeps in-frame clones, though not all of them. The data hold about 63,000 clones, with over 60% observed a single time. Study-wide points: Clonal expansion was seen in CD4+ and CD8+ blood T cells by week 6 at 0.1 to 3.0 mg/kg.

Trimming removed 1 base from V and 4 bases from J, with 14 bases in between. The CDR3 spans 16 residues. CDR1 LNHNV and CDR2 YYDKDF come from the germline V gene (reference sequence). The specimen comprised CD4+ or CD8+ T cells sorted from blood, sampled in a trial of the OX40 agonist ivuxolimab. V is TRBV15 and J is TRBJ1-5; perhaps TRBD1 as D (6 bases). This clonotype originated in an adult with an advanced solid tumor such as melanoma, head and neck, liver or kidney cancer. The CDR3, as DNA: TGTGCCACCAGCAGAGTAGGCAGGGGTGGGAATCAGCCCCAGCATTTT. This encodes CATSRVGRGGNQPQHF.